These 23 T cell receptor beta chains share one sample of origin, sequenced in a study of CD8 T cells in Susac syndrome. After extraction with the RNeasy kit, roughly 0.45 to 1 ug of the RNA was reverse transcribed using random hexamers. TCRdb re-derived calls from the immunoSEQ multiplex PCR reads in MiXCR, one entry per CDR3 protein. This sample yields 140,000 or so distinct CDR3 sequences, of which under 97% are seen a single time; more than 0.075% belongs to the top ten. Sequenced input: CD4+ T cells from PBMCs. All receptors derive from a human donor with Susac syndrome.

The CDR3 protein is CASGGQNYGYTF. The CDR3 DNA is TGCGCCAGCGGCGGACAGAACTATGGCTACACCTTC. The chain carries TRBV5-1 and TRBJ1-2; the D gene is possibly TRBD1 (6 bases). This CDR3 is built from 12 residues. V lost 7 bases and J 2 bases, leaving 9 bases between the germline ends. Per the germline V gene, CDR1 is SGHRS and CDR2 is YFSETQ.

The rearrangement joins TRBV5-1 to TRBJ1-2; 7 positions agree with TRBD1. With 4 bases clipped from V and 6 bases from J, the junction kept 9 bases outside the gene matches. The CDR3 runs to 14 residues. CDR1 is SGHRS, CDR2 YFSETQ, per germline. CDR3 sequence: CASSLGQRRHGYTF. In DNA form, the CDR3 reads TGCGCCAGCAGCCTGGGACAGCGGAGACATGGCTACACCTTC.

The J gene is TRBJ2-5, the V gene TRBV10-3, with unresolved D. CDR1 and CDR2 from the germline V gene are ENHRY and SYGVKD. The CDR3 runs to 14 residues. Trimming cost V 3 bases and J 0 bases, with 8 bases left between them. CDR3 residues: CAISERGNQETQYF. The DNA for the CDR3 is TGTGCCATCAGTGAAAGAGGAAACCAAGAGACCCAGTACTTC.

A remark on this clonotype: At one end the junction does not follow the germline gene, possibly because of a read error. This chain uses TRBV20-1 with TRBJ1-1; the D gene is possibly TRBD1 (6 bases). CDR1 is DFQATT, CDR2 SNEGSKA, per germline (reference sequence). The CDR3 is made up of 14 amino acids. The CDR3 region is CSARGSTGNTEAFF. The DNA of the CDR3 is TGCAGTGCCAGAGGATCGACAGGCAACACTGAAGCTTTCTTT.

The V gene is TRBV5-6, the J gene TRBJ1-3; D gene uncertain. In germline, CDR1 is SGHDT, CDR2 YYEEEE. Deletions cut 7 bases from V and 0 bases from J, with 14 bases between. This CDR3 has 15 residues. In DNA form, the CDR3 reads TGTGCCAGCGGTTTAAGCAGGAACTCTGGAAACACCATATATTTT. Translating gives CASGLSRNSGNTIYF.

CDR3 sequence reads: CSANAGWGTGELFF. The DNA for the CDR3 is TGCAGTGCTAACGCGGGGTGGGGCACCGGGGAGCTGTTTTTT. This sequence joins TRBV20-1 and TRBJ2-2, with D perhaps TRBD2 (6 bases). V was clipped by 4 bases and J by 4 bases, with 13 bases between them. Germline V gene data show CDR1 as DFQATT and CDR2 as SNEGSKA (reference sequence). The CDR3 covers 14 residues.

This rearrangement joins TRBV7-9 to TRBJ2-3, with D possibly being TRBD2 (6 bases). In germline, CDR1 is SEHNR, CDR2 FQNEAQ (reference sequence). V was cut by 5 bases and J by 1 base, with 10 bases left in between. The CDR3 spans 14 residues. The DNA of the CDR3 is TGTGCCAGCAGCGCCGGGACTGGCACAGATACGCAGTATTTT. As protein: CASSAGTGTDTQYF. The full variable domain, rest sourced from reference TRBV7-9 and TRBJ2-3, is DTGVSQNPRHKITKRGQNVTFRCDPISEHNRLYWYRQTLGQGPEFLTYFQNEAQLEKSRLLSDRFSAERPKGSFSTLEIQRTEQGDSAMYLCASSAGTGTDTQYFGPGTRLTVL.

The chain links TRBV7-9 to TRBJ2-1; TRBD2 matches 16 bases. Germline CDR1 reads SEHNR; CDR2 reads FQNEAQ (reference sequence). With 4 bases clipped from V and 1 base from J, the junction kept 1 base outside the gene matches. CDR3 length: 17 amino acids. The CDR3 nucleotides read TGTGCCAGCAGCTCGGGACTAGCGGGAGGGTCCTACAATGAGCAGTTCTTC. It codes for CASSSGLAGGSYNEQFF.

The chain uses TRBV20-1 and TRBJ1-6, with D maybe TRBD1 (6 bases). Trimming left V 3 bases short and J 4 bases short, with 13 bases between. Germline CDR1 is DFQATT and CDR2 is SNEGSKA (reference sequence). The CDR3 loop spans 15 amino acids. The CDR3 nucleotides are TGCAGTGCTAGTATCCAGGGGATATATAATTCACCCCTCCACTTT. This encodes CSASIQGIYNSPLHF.

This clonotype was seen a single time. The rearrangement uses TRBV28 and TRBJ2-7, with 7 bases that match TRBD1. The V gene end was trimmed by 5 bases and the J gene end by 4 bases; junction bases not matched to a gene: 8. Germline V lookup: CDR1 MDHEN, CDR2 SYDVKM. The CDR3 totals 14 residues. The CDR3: CASSLRQGQYEQYF. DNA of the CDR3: TGTGCCAGCAGTCTCCGACAGGGTCAATACGAGCAGTACTTC. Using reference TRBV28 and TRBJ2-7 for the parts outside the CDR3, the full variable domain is DVKVTQSSRYLVKRTGEKVFLECVQDMDHENMFWYRQDPGLGLRLIYFSYDVKMKEKGDIPEGYSVSREKKERFSLILESASTNQTSMYLCASSLRQGQYEQYFGPGTRLTVT.

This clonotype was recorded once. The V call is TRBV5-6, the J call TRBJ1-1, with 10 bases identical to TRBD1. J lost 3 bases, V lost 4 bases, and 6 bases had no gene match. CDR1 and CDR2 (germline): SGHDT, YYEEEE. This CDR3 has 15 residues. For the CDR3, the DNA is TGTGCCAGCAGCCGAGACAGGGGGCGGCACACTGAAGCTTTCTTT. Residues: CASSRDRGRHTEAFF.

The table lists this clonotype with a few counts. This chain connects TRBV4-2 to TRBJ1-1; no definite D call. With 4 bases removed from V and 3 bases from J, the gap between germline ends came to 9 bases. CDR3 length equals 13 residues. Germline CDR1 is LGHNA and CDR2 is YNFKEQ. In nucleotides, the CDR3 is TGTGCCAGCAGCCCATTGAGGGACACTGAAGCTTTCTTT. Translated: CASSPLRDTEAFF.

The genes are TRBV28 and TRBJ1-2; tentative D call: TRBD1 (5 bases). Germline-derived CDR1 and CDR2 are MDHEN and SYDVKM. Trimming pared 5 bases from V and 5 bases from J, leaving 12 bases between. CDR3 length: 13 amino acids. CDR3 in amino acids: CASSPRALYGYTF. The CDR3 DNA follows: TGTGCCAGCAGTCCCAGGGCCTTATATGGCTACACCTTC.

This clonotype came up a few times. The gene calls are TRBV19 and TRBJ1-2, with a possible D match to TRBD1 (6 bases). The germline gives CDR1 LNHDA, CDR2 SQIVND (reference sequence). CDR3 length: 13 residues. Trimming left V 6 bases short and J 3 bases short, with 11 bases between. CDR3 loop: CASSLRTDYGYTF. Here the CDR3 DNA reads TGTGCCAGTAGCCTAAGGACAGACTATGGCTACACCTTC.

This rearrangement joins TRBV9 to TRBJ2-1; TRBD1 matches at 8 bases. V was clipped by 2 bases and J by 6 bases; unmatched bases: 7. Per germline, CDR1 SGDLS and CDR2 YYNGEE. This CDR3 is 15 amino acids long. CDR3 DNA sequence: TGTGCCAGCAGCGTTGGACAGGGTCCTTCCAATGAGCAGTTCTTC. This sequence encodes CASSVGQGPSNEQFF.

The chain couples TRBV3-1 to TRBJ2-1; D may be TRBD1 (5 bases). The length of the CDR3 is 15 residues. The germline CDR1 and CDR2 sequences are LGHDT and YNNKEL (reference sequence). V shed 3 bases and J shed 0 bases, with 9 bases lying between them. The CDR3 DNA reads TGTGCCAGCAGCCAGGGGCGGATCTCCTACAATGAGCAGTTCTTC. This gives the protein CASSQGRISYNEQFF.

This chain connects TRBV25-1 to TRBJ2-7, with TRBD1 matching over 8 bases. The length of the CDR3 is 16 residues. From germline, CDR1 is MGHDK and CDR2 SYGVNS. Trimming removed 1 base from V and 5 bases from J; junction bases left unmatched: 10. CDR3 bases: TGTGCCAGCAGTGAATGCCCCGGACAGGGAGGCGACGAGCAGTACTTC. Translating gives CASSECPGQGGDEQYF.

As DNA, the CDR3 is TGTGCCAGCACCCGACTACTAGCAGGCAATGAGCAGTTCTTC. Residues: CASTRLLAGNEQFF. This chain links TRBV7-9 with TRBJ2-1; D may be TRBD2 (6 bases). Trimming removed 7 bases at V and 6 bases at J, with 16 bases between. The length of the CDR3 is 14 residues. CDR1 and CDR2 (germline): SEHNR, FQNEAQ (reference sequence).

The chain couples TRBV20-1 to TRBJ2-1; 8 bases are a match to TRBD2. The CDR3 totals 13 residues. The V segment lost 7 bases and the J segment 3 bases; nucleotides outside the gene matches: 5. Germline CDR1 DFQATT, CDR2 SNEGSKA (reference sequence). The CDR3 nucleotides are TGCAGTGTCCAGCGGGAGATCTACAATGAGCAGTTCTTC. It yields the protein CSVQREIYNEQFF.

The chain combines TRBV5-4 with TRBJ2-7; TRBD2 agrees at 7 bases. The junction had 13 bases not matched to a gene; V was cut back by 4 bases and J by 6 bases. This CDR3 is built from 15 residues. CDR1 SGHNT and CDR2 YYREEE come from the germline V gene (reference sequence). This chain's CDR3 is CASSPAGLGTTEQYF. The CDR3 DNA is TGTGCCAGCAGCCCAGCAGGGCTCGGGACTACCGAGCAGTACTTC.

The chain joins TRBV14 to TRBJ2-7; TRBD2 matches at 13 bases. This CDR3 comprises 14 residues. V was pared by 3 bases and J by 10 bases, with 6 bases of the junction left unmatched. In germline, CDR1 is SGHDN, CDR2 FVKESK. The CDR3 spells CASSQARGLAGQYF. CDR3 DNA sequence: TGTGCCAGCAGCCAGGCGCGGGGACTAGCGGGACAGTACTTC.

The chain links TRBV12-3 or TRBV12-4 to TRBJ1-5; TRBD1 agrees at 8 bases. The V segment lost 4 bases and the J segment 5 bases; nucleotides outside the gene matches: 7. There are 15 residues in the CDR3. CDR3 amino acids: CASSSRDRSHQPQHF. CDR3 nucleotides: TGTGCCAGCAGTTCCCGGGACAGGAGCCATCAGCCCCAGCATTTT.

As DNA, the CDR3 is TGTGCCAGCAGAAACAGGGGGAGCTCCTACGAGCAGTACTTC. Protein: CASRNRGSSYEQYF. The chain combines TRBV28 with TRBJ2-7; 8 bases match TRBD1. The CDR3 loop spans 14 amino acids. Germline CDR1 is MDHEN and CDR2 is SYDVKM. Trimming at V came to 6 bases and at J to 0 bases, leaving 4 bases not matched to a gene.